The next 3 T cell receptor beta chains were all read from a single sample in a study of T cell changes during pregnancy in multiple sclerosis. Generated by immunoSEQ multiplex PCR, the TCRdb table keeps only in-frame clones and is missing some. The top ten clones hold around 1.7% of a sample with just over 90,000 clones, 91% of them seen once. Sequences were derived from peripheral blood, sampled after pregnancy. Source of these receptors: a female donor in good health, enrolled as a control in a pregnancy study.

The rearrangement links TRBV7-9 to TRBJ1-5, with D possibly matching TRBD1 (5 bases). Germline V gives CDR1 SEHNR, CDR2 FQNEAQ (reference sequence). V shed 3 bases and J shed 7 bases, with 10 bases lying between them. The CDR3 runs 13 residues. The CDR3 loop is CASSFQGLQPQHF. The CDR3, as DNA: TGTGCCAGCAGCTTCCAGGGTTTACAGCCCCAGCATTTT.

CDR3: CASSVRTGTGGIQYF. CDR3 bases: TGTGCCAGCAGCGTACGAACCGGGACAGGGGGCATTCAGTACTTC. V gene TRBV9 combines with J gene TRBJ2-4, with 11 bases that match TRBD1. From germline, CDR1 is SGDLS and CDR2 YYNGEE. The CDR3 runs 15 residues. Unmatched junction bases numbered 6, after V lost 1 base and J lost 9 bases.

Of note for this clone: The sample contains more than one DNA sequence encoding this CDR3. The chain couples TRBV7-9 to TRBJ1-1, with D unclear. The CDR3 consists of 11 residues. Germline V gives CDR1 SEHNR, CDR2 FQNEAQ (reference sequence). The V end was cut by 5 bases, the J end by 5 bases, with 6 bases between. CDR3 protein: CASSPGTEAFF. As DNA, the CDR3 is TGTGCCAGCAGCCCGGGAACTGAAGCTTTCTTT.